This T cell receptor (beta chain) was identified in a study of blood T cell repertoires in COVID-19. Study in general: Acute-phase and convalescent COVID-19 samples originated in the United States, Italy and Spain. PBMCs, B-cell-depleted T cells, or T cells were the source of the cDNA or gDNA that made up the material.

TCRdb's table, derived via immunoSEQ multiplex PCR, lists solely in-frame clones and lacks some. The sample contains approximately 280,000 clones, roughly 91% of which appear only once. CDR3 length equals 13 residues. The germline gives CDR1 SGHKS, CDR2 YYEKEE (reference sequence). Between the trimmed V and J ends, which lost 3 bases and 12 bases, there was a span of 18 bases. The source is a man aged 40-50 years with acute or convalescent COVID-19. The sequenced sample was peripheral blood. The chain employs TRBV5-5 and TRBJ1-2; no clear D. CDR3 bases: TGTGCCAGCAGCTCGCCGGAGGGCTTGGGGAACACCTTC. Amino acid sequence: CASSSPEGLGNTF.